This T cell receptor beta chain was recovered during a study of cytomegalovirus exposure and HLA in healthy donors. Study-wide findings and caveats: Per published accounts, TCR beta sequences correctly predicted the HLA-A and HLA-B alleles of most subjects. By HLA locus, TCR association rates varied in a later analysis, with DRB1 showing the most and HLA-C the fewest.

On this clone: Its target is not known.

The primer mix had 60 Vbeta and 13 Jbeta primers. Measured with immunoSEQ multiplex PCR; TCRdb has only the in-frame clones, and not every one. The repertoire has 120,000 or so clones, 75% to 85% of them found once; the top ten carry approximately 9.6%. Per the germline V gene, CDR1 is SGHTA and CDR2 is FQGTGA. This CDR3 comprises 14 residues. With 3 bases removed from V and 2 bases from J, the gap between germline ends came to 8 bases. The source is a woman aged 50 to 65 in good health and CMV-seropositive. The sequencing sample was made of PBMCs. This rearrangement joins TRBV7-3 to TRBJ2-1; D ambiguous. This CDR3 reads CASSFGGPYNEQFF. CDR3 DNA: TGTGCCAGCAGCTTTGGTGGCCCCTACAATGAGCAGTTCTTC.